Shown below are 25 T cell receptor beta chains from a single sample sequenced in a study of cytomegalovirus exposure and HLA in healthy donors. PCR employed 60 Vbeta and 13 Jbeta primers. Only in-frame clones appear in the TCRdb table, and some are missing; sequencing was by immunoSEQ multiplex PCR. The sample has some 66,000 clones, about four fifths seen once. Specimen: PBMCs. These TCRs come from a woman aged 25 to 39 in good health and CMV-seronegative.

The chain carries TRBV29-1 and TRBJ2-1; 13 bases match TRBD2. This CDR3 comprises 16 residues. The germline CDR1 and CDR2 sequences are SQVTM and ANQGSEA. After removal of 7 bases from V and 4 bases from J, the junction contained 10 bases not matched to a gene. In nucleotides, the CDR3 is TGCAGCGAAATCGGGACTAGCGGGACTTTTTACAATGAGCAGTTCTTC. It yields the protein CSEIGTSGTFYNEQFF.

This clone has only one observation. J is TRBJ2-2 and V is TRBV19; D is ambiguous. V lost 0 bases and J lost 8, with 4 bases in between. The CDR3 sequence is 12 residues long. CDR1 and CDR2 from the germline V gene are LNHDA and SQIVND (reference sequence). This chain's CDR3 is CASSIDSGELFF. In DNA form, the CDR3 reads TGTGCCAGTAGTATAGATTCAGGGGAGCTGTTTTTT. Full variable domain (missing parts from reference TRBV19 and TRBJ2-2): DGGITQSPKYLFRKEGQNVTLSCEQNLNHDAMYWYRQDPGQGLRLIYYSQIVNDFQKGDIAEGYSVSREKKESFPLTVTSAQKNPTAFYLCASSIDSGELFFGEGSRLTVL.

The rearrangement links TRBV11-2 to TRBJ1-2; 7 nucleotides align to TRBD1. The V gene end was trimmed by 5 bases and the J gene end by 6 bases; junction bases not matched to a gene: 3. Germline CDR1 and CDR2: SGHAT and FQNNGV. The CDR3 is 12 amino acids. The CDR3 loop is CASSITGDGYTF. DNA of the CDR3: TGTGCCAGCAGCATTACAGGGGATGGCTACACCTTC.

A few counts support this clone. The V and J genes are TRBV19 and TRBJ2-3; 7 bases are a match to TRBD2. The V segment lost 5 bases and the J segment 0 bases; nucleotides outside the gene matches: 11. The CDR3 runs to 17 residues. CDR1 is LNHDA and CDR2 is SQIVND in the germline V gene (reference sequence). CDR3 protein: CASSHQRAGTSTDTQYF. CDR3 DNA: TGTGCCAGTAGTCACCAAAGAGCGGGGACTAGCACAGATACGCAGTATTTT.

The chain has TRBV19 and TRBJ1-3, with 8 bases matching TRBD1. Per germline, CDR1 LNHDA and CDR2 SQIVND (reference sequence). With V trimmed by 5 bases and J by 3 bases, 9 bases remained unmatched. CDR3 length: 16 amino acids. This chain's CDR3 is CASSSRQGKDGNTIYF. In DNA, the CDR3 is TGTGCCAGTAGTTCCCGACAGGGGAAAGATGGAAACACCATATATTTT.

The DNA for the CDR3 is TGTGCCAGTAGTCGAACAGGGGGTGCTAACACTGAAGCTTTCTTT. This encodes CASSRTGGANTEAFF. The genes are TRBV19 and TRBJ1-1; TRBD1 aligns across 8 bases. CDR3 length: 15 amino acids. Germline CDR1 is LNHDA and CDR2 is SQIVND (reference sequence). V trimming: 5 bases; J trimming: 2 bases; junction bases outside the gene matches: 7.

This chain uses TRBV27 with TRBJ1-1; no reliable D call. Trimming left V 5 bases short and J 3 bases short, with 16 bases between. CDR1 and CDR2 from the germline V gene are MNHEY and SMNVEV (reference sequence). The CDR3 totals 15 residues. The CDR3 is CASSAEAYRHTEAFF. CDR3 sequence (DNA): TGTGCCAGCAGTGCGGAAGCTTACCGCCACACTGAAGCTTTCTTT.

The chain employs TRBV11-2 and TRBJ2-1, with 9 bases matching TRBD2. V was pared by 2 bases and J by 5 bases, with 1 base of the junction left unmatched. There are 14 residues in the CDR3. Per the germline V gene, CDR1 is SGHAT and CDR2 is FQNNGV. CDR3 DNA sequence: TGTGCCAGCAGCTTATTAGCGGGGGACAATGAGCAGTTCTTC. It codes for CASSLLAGDNEQFF. Using reference TRBV11-2 and TRBJ2-1 for the parts outside the CDR3, the full variable domain is EAGVAQSPRYKIIEKRQSVAFWCNPISGHATLYWYQQILGQGPKLLIQFQNNGVVDDSQLPKDRFSAERLKGVDSTLKIQPAKLEDSAVYLCASSLLAGDNEQFFGPGTRLTVL.

The CDR3 coding sequence is TGCGCCAGCGCCGGACTAGCGGGGGGCTTAATTAGCACAGATACGCAGTATTTT. It translates to CASAGLAGGLISTDTQYF. The chain uses TRBV4-1 and TRBJ2-3, with TRBD2 matching 14 bases. V shed 8 bases and J 0 bases; nucleotides not matched to a gene: 10. The CDR3 totals 18 residues. Germline V gene sequence: CDR1 MGHRA, CDR2 YSYEKL.

The chain has TRBV5-4 and TRBJ2-3; 8 bases align to TRBD2. Trimming cost V 10 bases and J 7 bases; bases outside gene matches: 8. The V gene's germline CDR1 is SGHNT and CDR2 YYREEE (reference sequence). This CDR3 is built from 12 residues. CDR3 sequence (DNA): TGTGCCTACTCCGGGGGGGCAAATACGCAGTATTTT. Translation: CAYSGGANTQYF.

This chain uses TRBV6-5 with TRBJ1-6, with TRBD1 matching over 7 bases. The CDR3 loop spans 15 amino acids. The V segment lost 0 bases and the J segment 7 bases; nucleotides outside the gene matches: 3. The germline gives CDR1 MNHEY, CDR2 SVGAGI. CDR3 amino acids: CASSYSGTANSPLHF. CDR3 nucleotides: TGTGCCAGCAGTTACTCTGGGACAGCAAATTCACCCCTCCACTTT.

The chain recombines TRBV19 with TRBJ2-5, with a tentative D call TRBD1 (6 bases). The CDR3 runs to 16 residues. Germline lookup yields CDR1 LNHDA and CDR2 SQIVND (reference sequence). V shed 3 bases and J shed 1 base, with 15 bases lying between them. In DNA form, the CDR3 reads TGTGCCAGTAGTATTGGTAGGGGGACCGGCCAAGAGACCCAGTACTTC. This translates into CASSIGRGTGQETQYF.

This chain connects TRBV2 to TRBJ2-7; no clear D gene. This CDR3 is built from 12 residues. Deletions cut 1 base from V and 3 bases from J, with 4 bases between. Germline V gene sequence: CDR1 SNHLY, CDR2 FYNNEI. The CDR3 nucleotides read TGTGCCAGCAGTGAAGACATCTACGAGCAGTACTTC. Translation gives CASSEDIYEQYF.

This chain's CDR3 is CASSLGPSSYEQYF. CDR3 coding DNA: TGTGCCAGCAGCTTAGGGCCCAGCTCCTACGAGCAGTACTTC. The chain links TRBV11-2 to TRBJ2-7, with no clear D. CDR3 length equals 14 residues. Germline lookup yields CDR1 SGHAT and CDR2 FQNNGV. Trimming cost V 1 base and J 0 bases, with 7 bases left between them.

This clone was detected only once. The V gene is TRBV5-6, the J gene TRBJ2-1, with D possibly being TRBD1 (5 bases). This CDR3 contains 16 residues. Germline CDR1 and CDR2: SGHDT and YYEEEE. V was cut by 4 bases and J by 0 bases, with 14 bases left in between. CDR3 DNA sequence: TGTGCCAGCAGCGCCTTACAGGCGAGCTCCTACAATGAGCAGTTCTTC. Protein sequence: CASSALQASSYNEQFF.

The chain carries TRBV27 and TRBJ1-1; tentatively, D is TRBD1 (6 bases). From germline, CDR1 is MNHEY and CDR2 SMNVEV (reference sequence). The V end lost 7 bases, the J end lost 3 bases, and 18 bases lay between the germline ends. This CDR3 comprises 15 residues. The CDR3 region has the DNA TGTGCCAGCAACCAGGGGAGGGGGAAAGACACTGAAGCTTTCTTT. Its protein product is CASNQGRGKDTEAFF.

The gene calls are TRBV9 and TRBJ2-2, with TRBD1 as a possible D gene (6 bases). Per germline, CDR1 SGDLS and CDR2 YYNGEE. The length of the CDR3 is 14 residues. V was clipped by 5 bases and J by 6 bases, with 14 bases between them. CDR3: CASRGAASSGELFF. Written as DNA, the CDR3 is TGTGCCAGCAGGGGGGCTGCTAGTTCCGGGGAGCTGTTTTTT.

The rearrangement uses TRBV5-4 and TRBJ2-1; D gene ambiguous. CDR1 and CDR2 (germline): SGHNT, YYREEE (reference sequence). The CDR3 has 12 amino acids. V was clipped by 3 bases and J by 5 bases, with 6 bases between them. CDR3 region: CASSYSNNEQFF. The DNA for the CDR3 is TGTGCCAGCAGCTATTCCAACAATGAGCAGTTCTTC.

This clone was detected only a few times. The CDR3 bases are TGTGCCAGCAGTGACGAACAGGGGGGCGAGACCCAGTACTTC. Translated: CASSDEQGGETQYF. The chain recombines TRBV2 with TRBJ2-5, with 8 bases fitting TRBD1. The germline V gene encodes CDR1 SNHLY and CDR2 FYNNEI. The V segment lost 3 bases and the J segment 5 bases; nucleotides outside the gene matches: 5. CDR3 size: 14 residues.

V and J are TRBV7-9 and TRBJ2-2, with D perhaps TRBD1 (5 bases). The germline gives CDR1 SEHNR, CDR2 FQNEAQ (reference sequence). The CDR3 length is 13 residues. Trimming took off 2 bases at V and 6 bases at J, with 7 bases between the two ends. The CDR3 sequence is CASSLLQAGELFF. CDR3 sequence (DNA): TGTGCCAGCAGCTTACTACAGGCCGGGGAGCTGTTTTTT.

This chain joins TRBV28 and TRBJ1-2; D unresolved. V was trimmed by 9 bases and J by 4 bases, leaving 21 bases between them. This CDR3 has 15 amino acids. Germline V lookup: CDR1 MDHEN, CDR2 SYDVKM. The DNA of the CDR3 is TGTGCCAGTTTCGGCGGCGGTATCTCTTTCTATGGCTACACCTTC. Protein sequence: CASFGGGISFYGYTF.

The chain is built from TRBV2 and TRBJ2-2; D gene unclear. Trimming stripped 4 bases from V and 2 bases from J, with 8 bases between. Per germline, CDR1 SNHLY and CDR2 FYNNEI. The CDR3 has 14 residues. As DNA, the CDR3 is TGTGCCAGCAGTGGACTGGCCAACACCGGGGAGCTGTTTTTT. This translates into CASSGLANTGELFF.

The genes are TRBV2 and TRBJ2-2, with D maybe TRBD1 (5 bases). The CDR3 contains 15 residues. V shed 1 base and J shed 0 bases, with 6 bases lying between them. Germline V gene lookup returns CDR1 SNHLY and CDR2 FYNNEI. CDR3 DNA: TGTGCCAGCAGTGAAGGGACACCGAACACCGGGGAGCTGTTTTTT. This encodes CASSEGTPNTGELFF.

The genes are TRBV27 and TRBJ1-1, with unresolved D. V was trimmed by 5 bases and J by 0 bases, leaving 10 bases between them. CDR1 is MNHEY and CDR2 is SMNVEV in the germline V gene (reference sequence). This CDR3 is built from 14 residues. Written as DNA, the CDR3 is TGTGCCAGCAGTCCCGACACCCTGAACACTGAAGCTTTCTTT. It is translated as CASSPDTLNTEAFF.

The gene calls are TRBV10-3 and TRBJ2-1; 13 bases are shared with TRBD2. This CDR3 spans 17 amino acids. Per the germline V gene, CDR1 is ENHRY and CDR2 is SYGVKD. V lost 0 bases, J lost 7 bases, and 6 bases stayed unmatched. Here the CDR3 DNA reads TGTGCCATCAGTGAGTCGGGACTAGCGGGGAATAGAAATGAGCAGTTCTTC. Translated: CAISESGLAGNRNEQFF.